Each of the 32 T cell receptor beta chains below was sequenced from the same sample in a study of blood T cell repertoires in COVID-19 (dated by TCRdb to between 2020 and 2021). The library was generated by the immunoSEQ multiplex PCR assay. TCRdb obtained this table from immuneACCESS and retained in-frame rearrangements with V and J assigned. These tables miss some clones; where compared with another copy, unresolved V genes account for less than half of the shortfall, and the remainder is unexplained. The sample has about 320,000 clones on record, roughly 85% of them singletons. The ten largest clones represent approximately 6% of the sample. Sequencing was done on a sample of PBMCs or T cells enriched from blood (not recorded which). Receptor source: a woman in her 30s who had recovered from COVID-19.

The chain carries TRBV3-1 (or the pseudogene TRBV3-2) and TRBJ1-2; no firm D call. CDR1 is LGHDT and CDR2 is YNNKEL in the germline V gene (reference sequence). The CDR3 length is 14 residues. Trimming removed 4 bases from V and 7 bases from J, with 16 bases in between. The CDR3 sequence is CASSRASGNRGYTF. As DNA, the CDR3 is TGTGCCAGCAGCCGAGCTTCGGGGAATCGTGGCTACACCTTC.

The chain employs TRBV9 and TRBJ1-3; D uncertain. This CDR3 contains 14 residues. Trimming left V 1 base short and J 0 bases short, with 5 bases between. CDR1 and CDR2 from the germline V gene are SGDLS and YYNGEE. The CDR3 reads CASSVLLSGNTIYF. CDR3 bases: TGTGCCAGCAGCGTACTCCTCTCTGGAAACACCATATATTTT.

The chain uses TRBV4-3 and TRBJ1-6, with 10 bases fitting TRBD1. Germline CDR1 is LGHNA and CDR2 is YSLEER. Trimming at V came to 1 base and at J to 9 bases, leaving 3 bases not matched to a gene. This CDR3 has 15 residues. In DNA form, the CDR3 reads TGCGCCAGCAGCCAAGGACAGGGGGCTGGTTCACCCCTCCACTTT. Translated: CASSQGQGAGSPLHF.

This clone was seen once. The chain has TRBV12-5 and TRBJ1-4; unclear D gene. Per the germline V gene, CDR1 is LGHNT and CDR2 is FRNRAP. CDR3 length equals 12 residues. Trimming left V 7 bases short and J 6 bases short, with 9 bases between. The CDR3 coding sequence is TGTGCTAGTGCCTCCCGTGATGAAAAACTGTTTTTT. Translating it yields CASASRDEKLFF.

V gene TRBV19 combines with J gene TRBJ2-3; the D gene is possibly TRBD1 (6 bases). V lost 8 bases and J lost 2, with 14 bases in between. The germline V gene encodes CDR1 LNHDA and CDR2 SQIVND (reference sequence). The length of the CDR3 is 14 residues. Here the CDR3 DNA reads TGTGCCAGTTCTTGGGACAAACTCACAGATACGCAGTATTTT. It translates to CASSWDKLTDTQYF.

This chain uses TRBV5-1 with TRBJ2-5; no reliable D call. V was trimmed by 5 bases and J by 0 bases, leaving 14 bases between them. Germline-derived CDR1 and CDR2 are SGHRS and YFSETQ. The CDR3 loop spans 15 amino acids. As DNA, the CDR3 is TGCGCCAGCAGGTCCTATCTGGGCAACCAAGAGACCCAGTACTTC. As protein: CASRSYLGNQETQYF.

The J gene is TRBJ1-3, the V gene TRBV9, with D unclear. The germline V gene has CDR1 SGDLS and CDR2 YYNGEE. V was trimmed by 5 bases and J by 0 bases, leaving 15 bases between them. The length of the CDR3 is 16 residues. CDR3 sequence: CASSAGLLSSGNTIYF. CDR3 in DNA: TGTGCCAGCAGTGCGGGCTTACTAAGCTCTGGAAACACCATATATTTT.

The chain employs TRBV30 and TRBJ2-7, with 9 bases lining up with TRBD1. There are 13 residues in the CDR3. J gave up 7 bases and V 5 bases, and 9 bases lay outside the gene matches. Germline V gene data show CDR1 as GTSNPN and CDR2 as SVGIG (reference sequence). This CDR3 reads CAWENGTGSEQYF. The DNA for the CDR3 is TGTGCCTGGGAAAACGGGACAGGGTCTGAGCAGTACTTC.

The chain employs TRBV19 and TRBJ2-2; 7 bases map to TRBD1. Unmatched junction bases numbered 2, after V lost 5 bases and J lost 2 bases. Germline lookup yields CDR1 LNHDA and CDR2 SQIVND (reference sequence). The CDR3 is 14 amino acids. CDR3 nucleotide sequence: TGTGCCAGTAGTGGGACAGCAAACACCGGGGAGCTGTTTTTT. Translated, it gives CASSGTANTGELFF.

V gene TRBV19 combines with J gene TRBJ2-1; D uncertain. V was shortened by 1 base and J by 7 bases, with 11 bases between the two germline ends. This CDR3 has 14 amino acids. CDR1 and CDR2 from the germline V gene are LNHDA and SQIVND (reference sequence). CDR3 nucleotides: TGTGCCAGTAGTATAGCGAGTTTTCGGAATGAGCAGTTCTTC. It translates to CASSIASFRNEQFF.

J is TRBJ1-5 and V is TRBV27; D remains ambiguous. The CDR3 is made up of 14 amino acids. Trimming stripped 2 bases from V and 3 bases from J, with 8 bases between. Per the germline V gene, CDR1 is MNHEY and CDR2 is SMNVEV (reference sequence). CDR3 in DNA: TGTGCCAGCAGTTTAACGGGAACCAATCAGCCCCAGCATTTT. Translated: CASSLTGTNQPQHF.

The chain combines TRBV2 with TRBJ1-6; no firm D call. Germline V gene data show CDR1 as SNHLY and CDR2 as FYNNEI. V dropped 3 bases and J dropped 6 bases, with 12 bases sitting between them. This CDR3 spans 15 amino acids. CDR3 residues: CASSEVSLGNSPLHF. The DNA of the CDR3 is TGTGCCAGCAGTGAGGTGAGCCTCGGTAATTCACCCCTCCACTTT.

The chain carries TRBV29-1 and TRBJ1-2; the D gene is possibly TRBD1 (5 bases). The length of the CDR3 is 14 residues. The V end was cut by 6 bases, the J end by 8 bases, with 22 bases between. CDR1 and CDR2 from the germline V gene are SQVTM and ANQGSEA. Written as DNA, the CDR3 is TGCAGCGTCCCCAGCACCAGGGATCTCAACGGCTACACCTTC. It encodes CSVPSTRDLNGYTF. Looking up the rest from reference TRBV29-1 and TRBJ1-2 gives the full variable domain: SAVISQKPSRDICQRGTSLTIQCQVDSQVTMMFWYRQQPGQSLTLIATANQGSEATYESGFVIDKFPISRPNLTFSTLTVSNMSPEDSSIYLCSVPSTRDLNGYTFGSGTRLTVV.

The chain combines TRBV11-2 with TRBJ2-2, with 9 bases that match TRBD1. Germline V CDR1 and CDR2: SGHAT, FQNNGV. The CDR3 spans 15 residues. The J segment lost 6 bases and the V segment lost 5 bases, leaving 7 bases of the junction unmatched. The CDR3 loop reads CASSNRDREAGELFF. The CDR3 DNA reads TGTGCCAGCAGCAACCGGGACAGGGAAGCCGGGGAGCTGTTTTTT. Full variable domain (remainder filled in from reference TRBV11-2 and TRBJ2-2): EAGVAQSPRYKIIEKRQSVAFWCNPISGHATLYWYQQILGQGPKLLIQFQNNGVVDDSQLPKDRFSAERLKGVDSTLKIQPAKLEDSAVYLCASSNRDREAGELFFGEGSRLTVL.

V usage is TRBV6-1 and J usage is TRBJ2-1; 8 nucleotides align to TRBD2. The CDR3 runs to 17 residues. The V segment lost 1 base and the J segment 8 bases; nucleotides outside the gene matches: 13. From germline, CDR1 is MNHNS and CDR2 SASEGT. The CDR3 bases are TGTGCCAGCAGTGAAGAAGGGACTAGAATCTCCCTCTATGAGCAGTTCTTC. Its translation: CASSEEGTRISLYEQFF.

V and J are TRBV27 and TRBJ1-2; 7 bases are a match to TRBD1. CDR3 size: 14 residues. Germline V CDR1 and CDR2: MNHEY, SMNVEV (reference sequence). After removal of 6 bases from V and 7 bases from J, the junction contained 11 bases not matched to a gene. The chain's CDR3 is CASSPRDSGRGYTF. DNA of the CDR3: TGTGCCAGCAGCCCTCGGGACAGCGGACGTGGCTACACCTTC.

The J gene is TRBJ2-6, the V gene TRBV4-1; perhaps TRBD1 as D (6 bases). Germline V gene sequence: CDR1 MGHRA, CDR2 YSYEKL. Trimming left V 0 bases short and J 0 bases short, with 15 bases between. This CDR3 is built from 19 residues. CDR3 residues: CASSQDRGADYSGANVLTF. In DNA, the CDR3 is TGCGCCAGCAGCCAAGACAGGGGCGCTGACTACTCTGGGGCCAACGTCCTGACTTTC.

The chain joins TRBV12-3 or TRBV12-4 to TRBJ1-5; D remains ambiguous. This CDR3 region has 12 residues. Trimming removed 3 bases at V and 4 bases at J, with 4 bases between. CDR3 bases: TGTGCCAGCAGTTTCCTAAATCAGCCCCAGCATTTT. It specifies CASSFLNQPQHF.

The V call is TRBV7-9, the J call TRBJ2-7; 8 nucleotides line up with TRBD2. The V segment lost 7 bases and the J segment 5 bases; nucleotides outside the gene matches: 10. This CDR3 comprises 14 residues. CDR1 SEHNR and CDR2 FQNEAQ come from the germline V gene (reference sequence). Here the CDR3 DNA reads TGTGCCAGCACCCCCCGGGGGGGGCAGAACGAGCAGTACTTC. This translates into CASTPRGGQNEQYF.

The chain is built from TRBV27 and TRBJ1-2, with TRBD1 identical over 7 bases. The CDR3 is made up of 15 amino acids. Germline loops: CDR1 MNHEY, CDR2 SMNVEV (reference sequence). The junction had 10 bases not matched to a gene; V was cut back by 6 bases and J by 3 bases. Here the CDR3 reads CASRSLKGGYYGYTF. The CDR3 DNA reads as TGTGCCAGCAGGAGTTTGAAAGGGGGCTACTATGGCTACACCTTC.

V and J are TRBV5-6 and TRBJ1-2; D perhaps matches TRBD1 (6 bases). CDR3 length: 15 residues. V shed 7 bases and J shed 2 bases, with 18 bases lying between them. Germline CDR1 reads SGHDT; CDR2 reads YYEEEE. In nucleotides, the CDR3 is TGTGCCAGCTCACCCTTACCCAGGGGAAACTATGGCTACACCTTC. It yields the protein CASSPLPRGNYGYTF.

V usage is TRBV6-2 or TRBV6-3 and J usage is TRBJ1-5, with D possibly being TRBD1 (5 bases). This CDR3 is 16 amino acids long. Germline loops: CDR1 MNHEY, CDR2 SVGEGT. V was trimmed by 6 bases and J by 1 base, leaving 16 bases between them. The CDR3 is CASRPTRRGSNQPQHF. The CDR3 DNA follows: TGTGCCAGCAGACCTACTAGACGGGGGAGCAATCAGCCCCAGCATTTT.

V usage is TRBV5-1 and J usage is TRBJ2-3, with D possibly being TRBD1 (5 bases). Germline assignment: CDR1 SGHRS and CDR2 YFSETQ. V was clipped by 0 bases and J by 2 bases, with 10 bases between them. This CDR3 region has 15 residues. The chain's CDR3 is CASSLGQGNTDTQYF. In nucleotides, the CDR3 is TGCGCCAGCAGCTTGGGTCAGGGAAACACAGATACGCAGTATTTT.

CDR3 amino acids: CASSQDQEATNEKLFF. CDR3 in DNA: TGCGCCAGCAGCCAAGATCAGGAGGCAACTAATGAAAAACTGTTTTTT. This chain connects TRBV4-3 to TRBJ1-4; D is undetermined. V lost 0 bases to trimming and J lost 0 bases, with 8 bases between them. The germline V gene encodes CDR1 LGHNA and CDR2 YSLEER. This CDR3 has 16 amino acids.

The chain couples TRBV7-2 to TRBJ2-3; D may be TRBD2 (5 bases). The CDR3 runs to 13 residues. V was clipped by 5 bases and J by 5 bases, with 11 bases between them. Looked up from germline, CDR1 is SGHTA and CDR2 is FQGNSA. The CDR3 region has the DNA TGTGCCAGCAGCGTAAAGGCGGGAGATACGCAGTATTTT. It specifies CASSVKAGDTQYF.

The CDR3 DNA is TGTGCCAGCAGCGCACGCCCGGGACTAGCCCCCGTCGCCGATACGCAGTATTTT. It codes for CASSARPGLAPVADTQYF. This chain uses TRBV11-2 with TRBJ2-3; 9 nucleotides match TRBD2. Germline lookup yields CDR1 SGHAT and CDR2 FQNNGV. V shed 5 bases, J shed 6 bases, and the junction held 18 bases outside the gene matches. The CDR3 extends over 18 amino acids.

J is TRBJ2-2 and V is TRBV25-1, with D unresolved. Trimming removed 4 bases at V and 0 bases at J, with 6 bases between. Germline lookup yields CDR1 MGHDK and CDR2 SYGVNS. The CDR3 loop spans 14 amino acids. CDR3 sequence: CASSAHSNTGELFF. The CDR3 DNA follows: TGTGCCAGCAGTGCCCACTCGAACACCGGGGAGCTGTTTTTT.

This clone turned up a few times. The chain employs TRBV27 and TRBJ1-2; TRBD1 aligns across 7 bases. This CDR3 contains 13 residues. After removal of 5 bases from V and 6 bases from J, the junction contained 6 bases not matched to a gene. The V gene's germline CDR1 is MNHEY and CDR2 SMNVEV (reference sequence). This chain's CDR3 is CASSADRVNGYTF. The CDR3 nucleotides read TGTGCCAGCAGTGCCGACAGGGTAAATGGCTACACCTTC.

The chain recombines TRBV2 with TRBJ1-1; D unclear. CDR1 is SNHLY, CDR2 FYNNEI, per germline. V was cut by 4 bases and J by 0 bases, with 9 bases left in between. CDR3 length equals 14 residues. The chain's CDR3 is CASSVLLVNTEAFF. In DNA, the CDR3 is TGTGCCAGCAGTGTACTGCTAGTGAACACTGAAGCTTTCTTT.

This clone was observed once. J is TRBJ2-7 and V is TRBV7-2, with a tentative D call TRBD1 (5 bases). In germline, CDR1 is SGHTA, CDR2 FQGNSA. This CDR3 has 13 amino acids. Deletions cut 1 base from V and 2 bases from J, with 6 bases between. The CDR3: CASSLVRAYEQYF. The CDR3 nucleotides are TGTGCCAGCAGCTTAGTCAGGGCCTACGAGCAGTACTTC.

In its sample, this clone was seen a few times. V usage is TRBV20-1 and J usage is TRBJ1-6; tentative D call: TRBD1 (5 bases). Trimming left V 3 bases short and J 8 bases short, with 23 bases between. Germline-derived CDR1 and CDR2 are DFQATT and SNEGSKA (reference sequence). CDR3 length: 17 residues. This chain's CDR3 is CSASRGFGSGRDSPLHF. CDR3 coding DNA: TGCAGTGCTAGTCGGGGGTTTGGCTCGGGGAGAGATTCACCCCTCCACTTT.

CDR3 DNA: TGTGCCAGCATCAAGGACCAGGGGCAGCCCCAGCATTTT. Translating gives CASIKDQGQPQHF. The chain uses TRBV12-3 or TRBV12-4 and TRBJ1-5; D possibly corresponds to TRBD1 (6 bases). Trimming took 7 bases from V and 7 from J, leaving 14 bases between them. The CDR3 sequence is 13 residues long.